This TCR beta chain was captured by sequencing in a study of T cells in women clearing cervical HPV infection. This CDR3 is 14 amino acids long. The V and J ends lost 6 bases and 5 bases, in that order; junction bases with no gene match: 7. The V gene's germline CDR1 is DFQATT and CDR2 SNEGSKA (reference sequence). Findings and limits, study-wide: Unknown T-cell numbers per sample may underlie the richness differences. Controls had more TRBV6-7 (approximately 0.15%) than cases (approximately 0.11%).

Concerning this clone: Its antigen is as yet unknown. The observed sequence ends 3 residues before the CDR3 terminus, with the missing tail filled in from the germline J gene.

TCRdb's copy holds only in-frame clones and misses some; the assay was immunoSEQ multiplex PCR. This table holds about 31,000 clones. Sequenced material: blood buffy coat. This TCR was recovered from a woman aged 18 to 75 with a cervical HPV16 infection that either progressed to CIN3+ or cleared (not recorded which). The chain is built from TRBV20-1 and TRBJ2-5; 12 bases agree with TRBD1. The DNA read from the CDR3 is TGCAGTGCGGAAGGGACAGGGGGCCTGGAGACC. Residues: CSAEGTGGLET. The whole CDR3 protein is CSAEGTGGLETQYF.